This T cell receptor (beta chain) comes out of a study of cytomegalovirus exposure and HLA in healthy donors. Study-wide context: Of several hundred genotyped donors, around 80% grouped in the Caucasian-associated ancestry cluster.

Study conclusions and caveats: Listed as cytomegalovirus-associated were more than 150 TCR beta chains. A missense variant in DCLRE1C was later tied to TCR beta V- and J-gene trimming. Per published accounts, TCR beta sequences correctly predicted the HLA-A and HLA-B alleles of most subjects.

The PCR was carried out with 60 Vbeta primers and 13 Jbeta primers. Generated by immunoSEQ multiplex PCR, the TCRdb table keeps only in-frame clones and is missing some. The repertoire holds 140,000 to 150,000 clones, 65% to 85% seen once, with more than 3.5% in the top ten. With respect to this clone: Antigen unknown.

This sequence originates from a woman aged 40 to 55 in good health and CMV-seropositive. Material: PBMCs.

CDR3 coding DNA: TGTGCCAGCAGCTTATCTCCGGGGAATCAGCCCCAGCATTTT. It is translated as CASSLSPGNQPQHF. The chain combines TRBV7-2 with TRBJ1-5; D unresolved. Trimming cost V 2 bases and J 4 bases, with 9 bases left between them. Germline values: CDR1 SGHTA, CDR2 FQGNSA. This CDR3 comprises 14 residues.